The T cell receptor beta chain under discussion was sequenced for a study of T cells in Graves' hyperthyroidism and ophthalmopathy. Researchers barred patients who had uncontrolled infection, other autoimmune disease, pregnancy or lactation. General study points: Ophthalmopathy was distinguished from stable hyperthyroidism by 13 V-J signatures.

Turning to this clonotype: Its target is not known. A much larger clonotype is one base distant, so this may be a read error.

Germline lookup yields CDR1 MNHEY and CDR2 SMNVEV (reference sequence). The CDR3 is 16 residues long. V lost 7 bases, J lost 4 bases, and 22 bases lay in between. Amplification targeted TCR beta CDR3 regions from RNA transcripts. Primed by the HTBI set, a first-round RT-PCR was run on the TCR CDR3. TCRdb re-analysed the multiplex PCR reads in MiXCR, keeping a single row per CDR3 protein. The sample holds about 420,000 distinct CDR3 sequences, roughly an eighth seen once. V and J are TRBV27 and TRBJ1-1; possible D gene TRBD1, 5 bases. Sequencing was carried out using blood. The clonotype comes from a woman aged 18-29 years with Graves' hyperthyroidism. CDR3 sequence: CASTKIPRGYGTEAFF. The DNA for the CDR3 is TGTGCCAGCACCAAAATCCCTCGGGGGTATGGCACTGAAGCTTTCTTT.